This T cell receptor (beta chain) was profiled in a study of OX40 agonist ivuxolimab in advanced cancers. Study-wide context: It was ivuxolimab, an agonistic anti-OX40 (CD134) antibody, that patients were treated with. Dose-escalation patients' cancers were hepatocellular carcinoma, melanoma, renal cell or head and neck cancer.

From germline, CDR1 is MDHEN and CDR2 SYDVKM. The V gene lost 6 bases and the J gene lost 1 base, with 9 bases spanning the gap. This CDR3 is built from 14 residues. Comments on this clone: Its cognate antigen is unknown.

The data were produced by immunoSEQ multiplex PCR, yet TCRdb's version contains in-frame clones alone and is incomplete. This sample has some 120,000 clones, with 85% to 95% found just once. General observations from the study: Clonal expansion from baseline to week 6 occurred in both CD4+ and CD8+ T cells.

J is TRBJ1-4 and V is TRBV28; D may be TRBD1 (6 bases). The receptor's source is an adult with an advanced solid tumor such as melanoma, head and neck, liver or kidney cancer. The sequences come from CD4+ or CD8+ T cells sorted from blood, collected in a trial of the OX40 agonist ivuxolimab. The CDR3: CASRDSLTNEKLFF. CDR3 nucleotide sequence: TGTGCCAGCAGGGACAGTTTAACTAATGAAAAACTGTTTTTT.